This TCR beta chain came from a study of metastatic and nonmetastatic thyroid tumors. Study-level background: Malignant and benign thyroid patients had repertoires compared in peripheral blood and tumor or nodule tissue.

TCRdb reanalyzed the PCR reads with MiXCR. The data contain about 20,000 clones, more than 10% of them singletons. All patients were treatment-naive before thyroid surgery. This clone was recorded at least ten times. Per the germline V gene, CDR1 is SGHKS and CDR2 is YYEKEE (reference sequence). This CDR3 contains 13 residues. Between the trimmed V and J ends, which lost 4 bases and 2 bases, there was a span of 9 bases. V usage is TRBV5-5 and J usage is TRBJ1-1, with D perhaps matching TRBD1 (5 bases). The sequence was collected from a male donor with papillary thyroid cancer or a benign thyroid nodule (not recorded which). Some clones in this sample may be carry-over from other donors' samples. The sample was blood. Here the CDR3 DNA reads TGTGCCAGCAGCCCGGGGACCAACACTGAAGCTTTCTTT. Its protein is CASSPGTNTEAFF.